This T cell receptor (beta chain) came from a study of CXCR3-negative and CXCR3-positive naive CD8 T cells. Findings and limits, study-wide: Memory cells diverged, while naive CXCR3-positive and CXCR3-negative cells had similar TRBV-TRBJ usage. Sequencing showed both naive subsets with comparably high diversity, and memory CD8+ cells much lower.

Every CD8+ T cell subset underwent triplicate sorting at around 280,000 cells apiece. Naive CD8+ T cells showed a CD45RO-CCR7+CD27+CD95- phenotype. The CDR3 totals 15 residues. Germline CDR1 reads SEHNR; CDR2 reads FQNEAQ (reference sequence). For this clonotype: As yet, its antigen is unknown.

TRB cDNA was prepared as libraries by UMI-labeled 5' RACE. Following a re-call of the 5' RACE reads, TCRdb has one entry per CDR3 protein and lacks DNA. The sample has tens of thousands of distinct CDR3 sequences; the top ten hold less than 5%. The genes are TRBV7-9 and TRBJ2-3. This TCR was recovered from a human donor in good health. Some clones in this sample may be carry-over from other donors' samples. The sequencing input was naive CXCR3- CD8+ T cells from blood. This sample's subset: CD45RO-CCR7+CD27+CD95- naive CD8+ T cells lacking CXCR3 (TNR3-). The chain's CDR3 is CASSSSGSSTDTQYF.